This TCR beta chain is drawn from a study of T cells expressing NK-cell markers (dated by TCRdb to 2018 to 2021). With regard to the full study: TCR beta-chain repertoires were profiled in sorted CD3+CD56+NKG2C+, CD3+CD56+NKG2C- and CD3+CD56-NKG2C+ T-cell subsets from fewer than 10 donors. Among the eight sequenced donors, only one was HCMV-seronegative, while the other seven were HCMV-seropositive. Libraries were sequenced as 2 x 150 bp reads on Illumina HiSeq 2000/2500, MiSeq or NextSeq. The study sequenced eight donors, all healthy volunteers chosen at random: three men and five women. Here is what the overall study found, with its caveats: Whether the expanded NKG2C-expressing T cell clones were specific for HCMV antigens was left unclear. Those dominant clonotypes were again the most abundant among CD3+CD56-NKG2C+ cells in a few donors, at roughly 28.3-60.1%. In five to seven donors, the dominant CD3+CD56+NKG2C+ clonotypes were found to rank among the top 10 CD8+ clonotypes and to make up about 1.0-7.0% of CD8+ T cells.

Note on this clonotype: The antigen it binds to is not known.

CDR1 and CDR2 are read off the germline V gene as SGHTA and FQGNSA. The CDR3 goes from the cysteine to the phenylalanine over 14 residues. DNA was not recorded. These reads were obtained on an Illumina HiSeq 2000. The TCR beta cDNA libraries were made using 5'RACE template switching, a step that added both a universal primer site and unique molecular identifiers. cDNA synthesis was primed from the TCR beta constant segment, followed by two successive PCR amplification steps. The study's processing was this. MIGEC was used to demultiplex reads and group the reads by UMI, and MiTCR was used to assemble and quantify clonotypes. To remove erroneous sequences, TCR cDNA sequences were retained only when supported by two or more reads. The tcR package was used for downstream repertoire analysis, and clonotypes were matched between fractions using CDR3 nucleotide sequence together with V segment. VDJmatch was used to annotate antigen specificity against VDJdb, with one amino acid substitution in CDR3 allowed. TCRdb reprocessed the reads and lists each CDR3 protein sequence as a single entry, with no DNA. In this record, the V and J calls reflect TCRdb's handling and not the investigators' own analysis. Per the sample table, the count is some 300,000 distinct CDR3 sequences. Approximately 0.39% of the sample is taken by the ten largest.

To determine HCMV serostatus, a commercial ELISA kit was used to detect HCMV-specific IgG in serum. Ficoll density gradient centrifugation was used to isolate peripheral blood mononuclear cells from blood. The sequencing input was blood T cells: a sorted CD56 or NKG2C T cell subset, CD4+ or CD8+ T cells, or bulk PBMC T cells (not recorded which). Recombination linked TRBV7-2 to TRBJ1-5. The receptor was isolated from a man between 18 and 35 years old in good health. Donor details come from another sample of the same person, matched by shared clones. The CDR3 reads CASRGRDSGQPQHF.